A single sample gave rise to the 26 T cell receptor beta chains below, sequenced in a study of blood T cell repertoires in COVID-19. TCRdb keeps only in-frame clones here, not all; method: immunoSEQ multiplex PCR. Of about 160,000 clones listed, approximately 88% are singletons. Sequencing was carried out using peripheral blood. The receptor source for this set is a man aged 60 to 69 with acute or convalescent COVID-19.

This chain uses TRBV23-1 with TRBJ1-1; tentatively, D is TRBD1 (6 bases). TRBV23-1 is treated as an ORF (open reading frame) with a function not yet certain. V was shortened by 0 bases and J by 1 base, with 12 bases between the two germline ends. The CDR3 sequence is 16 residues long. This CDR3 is CASSQSGIQGNTEAFF. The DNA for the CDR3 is TGCGCCAGCAGTCAATCGGGAATACAGGGGAACACTGAAGCTTTCTTT.

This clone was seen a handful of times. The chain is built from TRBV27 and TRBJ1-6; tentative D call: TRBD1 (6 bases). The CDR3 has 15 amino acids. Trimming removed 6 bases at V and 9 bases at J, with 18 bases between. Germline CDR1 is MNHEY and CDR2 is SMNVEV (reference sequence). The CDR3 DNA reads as TGTGCCAGCAGCCCGGGCGAGGGAGGGGGTTCACCCCTCCACTTT. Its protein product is CASSPGEGGGSPLHF.

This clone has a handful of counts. CDR3 in DNA: TGTGCCAGCAGTTTGAAAACAGGGAGGGCAGCTGGGAAACTGTTTTTT. Its translation: CASSLKTGRAAGKLFF. This chain links TRBV3-1 (or the pseudogene TRBV3-2) with TRBJ1-4, with TRBD1 as a possible D gene (6 bases). V dropped 6 bases and J dropped 11 bases, with 25 bases sitting between them. Per germline, CDR1 LGHDT and CDR2 YNNKEL (reference sequence). The CDR3 runs to 16 residues.

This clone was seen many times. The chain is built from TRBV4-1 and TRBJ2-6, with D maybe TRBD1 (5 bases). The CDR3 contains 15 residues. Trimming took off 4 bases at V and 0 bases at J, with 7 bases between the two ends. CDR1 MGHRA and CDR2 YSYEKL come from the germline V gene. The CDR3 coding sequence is TGCGCCAGCAGCCTGGGGCACTCTGGGGCCAACGTCCTGACTTTC. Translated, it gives CASSLGHSGANVLTF.

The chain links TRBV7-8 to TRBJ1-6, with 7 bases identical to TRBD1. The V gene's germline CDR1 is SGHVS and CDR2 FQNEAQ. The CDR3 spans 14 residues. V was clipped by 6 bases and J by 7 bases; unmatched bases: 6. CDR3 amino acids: CASRFRGSNSPLHF. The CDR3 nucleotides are TGTGCCAGCAGATTCAGGGGGTCGAATTCACCCCTCCACTTT.

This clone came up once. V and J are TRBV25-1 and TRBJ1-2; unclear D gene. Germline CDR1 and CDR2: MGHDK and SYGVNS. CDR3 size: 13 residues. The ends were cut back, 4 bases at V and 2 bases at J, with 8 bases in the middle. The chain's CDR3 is CASSARSNYGYTF. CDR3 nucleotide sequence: TGTGCCAGCAGTGCACGGTCAAACTATGGCTACACCTTC.

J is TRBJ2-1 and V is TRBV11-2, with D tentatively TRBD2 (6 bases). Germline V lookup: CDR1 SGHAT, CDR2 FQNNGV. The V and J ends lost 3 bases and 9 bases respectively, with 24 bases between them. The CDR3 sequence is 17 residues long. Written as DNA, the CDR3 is TGTGCCAGCAGCTTCAGATTAGCGACCGGGACTGCCCGTGAGCAGTTCTTC. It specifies CASSFRLATGTAREQFF.

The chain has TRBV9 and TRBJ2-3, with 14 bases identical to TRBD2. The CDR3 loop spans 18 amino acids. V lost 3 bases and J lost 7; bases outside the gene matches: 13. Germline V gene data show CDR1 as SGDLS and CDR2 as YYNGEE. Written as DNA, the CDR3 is TGTGCCAGCAGCGGGCCCACGACTAGCGGGGGGGGCCAACATACGCAGTATTTT. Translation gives CASSGPTTSGGGQHTQYF.

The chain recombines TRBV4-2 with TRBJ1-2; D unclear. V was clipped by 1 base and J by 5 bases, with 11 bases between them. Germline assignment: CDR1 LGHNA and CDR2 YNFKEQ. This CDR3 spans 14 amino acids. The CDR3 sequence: CASSQVGGEYGYTF. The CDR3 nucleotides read TGTGCCAGCAGCCAAGTAGGCGGGGAATATGGCTACACCTTC.

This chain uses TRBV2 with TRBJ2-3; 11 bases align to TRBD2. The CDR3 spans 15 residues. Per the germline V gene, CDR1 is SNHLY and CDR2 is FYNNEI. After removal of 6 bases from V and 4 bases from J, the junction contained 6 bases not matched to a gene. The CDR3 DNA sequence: TGTGCCAGCAGCCGTTTAGCGGGGGGGCCAGATACGCAGTATTTT. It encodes CASSRLAGGPDTQYF.

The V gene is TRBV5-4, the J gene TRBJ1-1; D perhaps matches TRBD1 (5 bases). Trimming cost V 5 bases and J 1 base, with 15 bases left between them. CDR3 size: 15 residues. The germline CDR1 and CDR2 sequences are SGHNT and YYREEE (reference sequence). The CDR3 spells CASRSFQGTNTEAFF. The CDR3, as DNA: TGTGCCAGCAGAAGTTTCCAGGGAACGAACACTGAAGCTTTCTTT.

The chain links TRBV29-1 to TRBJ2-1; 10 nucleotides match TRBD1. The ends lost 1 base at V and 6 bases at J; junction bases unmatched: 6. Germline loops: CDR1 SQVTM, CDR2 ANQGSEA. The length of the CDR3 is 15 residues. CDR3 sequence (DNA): TGCAGCGTTGAAGGCTTTGGACAGGGGGGCAATGAGCAGTTCTTC. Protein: CSVEGFGQGGNEQFF.

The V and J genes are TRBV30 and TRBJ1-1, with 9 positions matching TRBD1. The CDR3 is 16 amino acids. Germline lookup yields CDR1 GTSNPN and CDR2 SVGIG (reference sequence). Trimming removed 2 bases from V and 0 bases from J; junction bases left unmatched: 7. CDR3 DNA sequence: TGTGCCTGGAGTCCCTGGACAGGGGCTGTGAACACTGAAGCTTTCTTT. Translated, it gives CAWSPWTGAVNTEAFF.

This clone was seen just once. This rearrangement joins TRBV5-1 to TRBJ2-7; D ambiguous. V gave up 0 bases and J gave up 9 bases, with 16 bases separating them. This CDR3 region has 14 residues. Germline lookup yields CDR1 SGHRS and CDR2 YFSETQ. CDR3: CASSLERSLGGQYF. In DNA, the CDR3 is TGCGCCAGCAGCTTGGAGAGATCCCTAGGCGGGCAGTACTTC.

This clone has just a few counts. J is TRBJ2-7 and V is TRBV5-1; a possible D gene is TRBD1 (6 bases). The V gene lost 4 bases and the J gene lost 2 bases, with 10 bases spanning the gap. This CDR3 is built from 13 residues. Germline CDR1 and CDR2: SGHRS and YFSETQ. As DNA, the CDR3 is TGCGCCAGCAGCCGGACAGACGCCTACGAGCAGTACTTC. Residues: CASSRTDAYEQYF.

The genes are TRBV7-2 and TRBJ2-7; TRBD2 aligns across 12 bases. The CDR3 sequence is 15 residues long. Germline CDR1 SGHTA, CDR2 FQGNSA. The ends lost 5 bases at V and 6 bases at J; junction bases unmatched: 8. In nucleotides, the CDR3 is TGTGCCAGCAGCCCCCTAGCGGGGGGGCCAATCGAGCAGTACTTC. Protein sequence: CASSPLAGGPIEQYF.

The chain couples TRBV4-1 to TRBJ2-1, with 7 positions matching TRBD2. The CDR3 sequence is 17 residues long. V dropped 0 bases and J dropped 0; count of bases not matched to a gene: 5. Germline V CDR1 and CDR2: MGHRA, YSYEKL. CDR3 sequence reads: CASSQDPGGGSYNEQFF. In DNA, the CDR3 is TGCGCCAGCAGCCAAGATCCTGGCGGGGGCTCCTACAATGAGCAGTTCTTC.

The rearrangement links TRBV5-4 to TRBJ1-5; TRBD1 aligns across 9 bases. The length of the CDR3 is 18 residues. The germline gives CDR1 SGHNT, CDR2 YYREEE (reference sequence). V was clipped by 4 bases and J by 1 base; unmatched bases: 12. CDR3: CASSVRGQGFGSNQPQHF. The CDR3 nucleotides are TGTGCCAGCAGCGTCCGGGGACAGGGATTCGGAAGCAATCAGCCCCAGCATTTT.

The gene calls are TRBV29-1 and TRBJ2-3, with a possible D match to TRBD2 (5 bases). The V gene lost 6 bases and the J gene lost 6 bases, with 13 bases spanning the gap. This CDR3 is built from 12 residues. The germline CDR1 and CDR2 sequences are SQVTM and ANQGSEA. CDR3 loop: CSVPRGVDTQYF. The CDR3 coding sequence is TGCAGCGTCCCACGGGGTGTGGATACGCAGTATTTT.

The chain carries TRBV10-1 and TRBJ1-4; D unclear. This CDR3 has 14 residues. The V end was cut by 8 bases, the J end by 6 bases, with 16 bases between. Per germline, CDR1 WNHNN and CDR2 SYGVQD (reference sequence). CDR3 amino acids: CASLLRRADEKLFF. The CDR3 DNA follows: TGCGCCAGCCTTCTTCGGCGCGCGGATGAAAAACTGTTTTTT.

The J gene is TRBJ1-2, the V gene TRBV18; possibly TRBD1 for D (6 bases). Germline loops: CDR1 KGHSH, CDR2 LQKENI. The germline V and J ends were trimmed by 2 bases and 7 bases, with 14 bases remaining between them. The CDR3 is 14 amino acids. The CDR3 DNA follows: TGTGCCAGCTCACCAGACGGGCAGGGGCTTGGCTACACCTTC. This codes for CASSPDGQGLGYTF.

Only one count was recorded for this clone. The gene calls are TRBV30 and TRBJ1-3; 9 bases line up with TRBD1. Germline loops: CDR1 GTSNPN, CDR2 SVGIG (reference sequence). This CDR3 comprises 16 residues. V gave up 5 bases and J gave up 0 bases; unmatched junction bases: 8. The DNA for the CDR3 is TGTGCCTGGTGCCCCGGGACAGGGAACTCTGGAAACACCATATATTTT. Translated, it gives CAWCPGTGNSGNTIYF.

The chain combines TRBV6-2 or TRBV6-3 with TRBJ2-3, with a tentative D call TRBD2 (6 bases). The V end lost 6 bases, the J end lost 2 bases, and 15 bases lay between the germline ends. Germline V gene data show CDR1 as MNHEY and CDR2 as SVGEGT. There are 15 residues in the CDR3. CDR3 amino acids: CASSPQRTTTDTQYF. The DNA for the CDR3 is TGTGCCAGCAGCCCCCAGCGGACTACCACAGATACGCAGTATTTT.

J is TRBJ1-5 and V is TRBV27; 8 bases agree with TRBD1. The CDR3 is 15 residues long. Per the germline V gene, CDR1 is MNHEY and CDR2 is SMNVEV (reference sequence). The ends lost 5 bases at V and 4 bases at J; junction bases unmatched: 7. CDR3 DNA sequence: TGTGCCAGCAGTCGACAGGGGTTTGGTAATCAGCCCCAGCATTTT. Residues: CASSRQGFGNQPQHF.

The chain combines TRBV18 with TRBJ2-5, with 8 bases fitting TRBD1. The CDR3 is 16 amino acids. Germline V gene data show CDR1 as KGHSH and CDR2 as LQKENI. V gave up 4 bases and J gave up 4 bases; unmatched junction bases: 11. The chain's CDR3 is CASSLIKDRVGETQYF. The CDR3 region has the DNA TGTGCCAGCTCACTAATTAAGGACAGGGTAGGAGAGACCCAGTACTTC. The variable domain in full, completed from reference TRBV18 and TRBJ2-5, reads NAGVMQNPRHLVRRRGQEARLRCSPMKGHSHVYWYRQLPEEGLKFMVYLQKENIIDESGMPKERFSAEFPKEGPSILRIQQVVRGDSAAYFCASSLIKDRVGETQYFGPGTRLLVL.

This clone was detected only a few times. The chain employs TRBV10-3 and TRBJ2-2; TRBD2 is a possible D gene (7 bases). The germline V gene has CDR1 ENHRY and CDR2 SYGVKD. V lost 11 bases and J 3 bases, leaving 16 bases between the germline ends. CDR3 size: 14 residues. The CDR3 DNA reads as TGTGCCTCACGAGGGGGGGGCGACACCGGGGAGCTGTTTTTT. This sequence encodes CASRGGGDTGELFF.